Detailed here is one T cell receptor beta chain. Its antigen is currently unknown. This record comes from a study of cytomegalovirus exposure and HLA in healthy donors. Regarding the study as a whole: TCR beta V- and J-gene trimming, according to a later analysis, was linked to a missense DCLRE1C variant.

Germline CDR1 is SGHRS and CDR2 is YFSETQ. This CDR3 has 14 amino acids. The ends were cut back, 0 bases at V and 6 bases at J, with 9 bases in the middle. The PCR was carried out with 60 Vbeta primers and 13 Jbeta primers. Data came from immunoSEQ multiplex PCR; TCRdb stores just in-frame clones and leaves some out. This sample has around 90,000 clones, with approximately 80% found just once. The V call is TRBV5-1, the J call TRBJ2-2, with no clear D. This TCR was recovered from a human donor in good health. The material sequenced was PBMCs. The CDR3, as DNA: TGCGCCAGCAGCTTGGCGTTCCTAGCCGGGGAGCTGTTTTTT. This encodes CASSLAFLAGELFF.